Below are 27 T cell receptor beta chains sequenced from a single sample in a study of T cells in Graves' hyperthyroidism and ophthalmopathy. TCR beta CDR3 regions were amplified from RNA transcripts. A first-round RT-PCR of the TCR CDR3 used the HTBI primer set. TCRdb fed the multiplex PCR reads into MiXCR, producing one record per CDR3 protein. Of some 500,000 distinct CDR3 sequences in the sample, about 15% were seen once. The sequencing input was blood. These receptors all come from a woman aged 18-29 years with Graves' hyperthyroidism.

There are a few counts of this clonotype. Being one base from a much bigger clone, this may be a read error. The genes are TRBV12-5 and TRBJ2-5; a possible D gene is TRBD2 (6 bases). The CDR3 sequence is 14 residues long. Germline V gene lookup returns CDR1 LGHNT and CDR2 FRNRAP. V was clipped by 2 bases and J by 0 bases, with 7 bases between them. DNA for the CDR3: TGTGCTAGTGGTTTGCCGGGGGACCAAGAGACCCAGTACTTC. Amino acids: CASGLPGDQETQYF.

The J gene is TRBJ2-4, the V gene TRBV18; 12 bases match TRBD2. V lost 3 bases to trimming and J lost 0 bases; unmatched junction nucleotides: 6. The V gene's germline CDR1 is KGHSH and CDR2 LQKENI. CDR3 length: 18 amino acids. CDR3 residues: CASSPQLAGGKAKNIQYF. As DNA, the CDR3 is TGTGCCAGCTCACCCCAACTAGCGGGAGGCAAAGCCAAAAACATTCAGTACTTC.

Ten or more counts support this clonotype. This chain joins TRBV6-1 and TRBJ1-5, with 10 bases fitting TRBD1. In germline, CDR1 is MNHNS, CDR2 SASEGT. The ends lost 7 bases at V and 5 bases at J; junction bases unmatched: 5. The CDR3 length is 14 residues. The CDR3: CASNPGQGYQPQHF. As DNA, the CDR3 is TGTGCCAGCAACCCGGGACAGGGGTATCAGCCCCAGCATTTT.

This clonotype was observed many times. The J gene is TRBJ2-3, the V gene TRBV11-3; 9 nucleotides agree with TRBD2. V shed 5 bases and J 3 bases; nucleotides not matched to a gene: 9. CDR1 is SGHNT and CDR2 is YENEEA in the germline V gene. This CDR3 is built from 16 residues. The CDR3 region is CASSPLGLAGTDTQYF. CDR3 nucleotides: TGTGCCAGCAGCCCCTTGGGACTAGCCGGGACAGATACGCAGTATTTT.

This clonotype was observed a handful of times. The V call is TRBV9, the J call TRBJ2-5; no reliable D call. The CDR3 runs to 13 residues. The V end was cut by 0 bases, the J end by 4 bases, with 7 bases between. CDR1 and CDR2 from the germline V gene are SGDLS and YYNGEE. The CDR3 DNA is TGTGCCAGCAGCGTAGGGGGTGGAGAGACCCAGTACTTC. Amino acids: CASSVGGGETQYF. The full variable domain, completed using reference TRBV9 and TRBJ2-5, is DSGVTQTPKHLITATGQRVTLRCSPRSGDLSVYWYQQSLDQGLQFLIQYYNGEERAKGNILERFSAQQFPDLHSELNLSSLELGDSALYFCASSVGGGETQYFGPGTRLLVL.

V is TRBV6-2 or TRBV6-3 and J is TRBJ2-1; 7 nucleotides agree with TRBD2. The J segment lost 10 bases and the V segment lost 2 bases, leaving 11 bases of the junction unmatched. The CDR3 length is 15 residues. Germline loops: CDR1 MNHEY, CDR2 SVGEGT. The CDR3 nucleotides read TGTGCCAGCAGTTACGAGCGGGAAGGATCAGAGGAGCAGTTCTTC. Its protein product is CASSYEREGSEEQFF.

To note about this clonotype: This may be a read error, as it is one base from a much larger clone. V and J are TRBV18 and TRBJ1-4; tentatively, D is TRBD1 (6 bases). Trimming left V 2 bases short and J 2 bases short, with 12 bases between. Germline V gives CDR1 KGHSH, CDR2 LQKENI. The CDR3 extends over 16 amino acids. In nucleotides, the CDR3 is TGTGCCAGCTCACCAAGGCGGGGGCAGACTAATGAAAAACTGTTTTTT. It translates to CASSPRRGQTNEKLFF.

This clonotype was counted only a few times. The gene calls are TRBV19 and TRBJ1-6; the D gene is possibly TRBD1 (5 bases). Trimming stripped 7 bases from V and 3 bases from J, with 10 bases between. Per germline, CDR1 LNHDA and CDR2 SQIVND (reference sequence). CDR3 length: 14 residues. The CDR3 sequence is CASNLQGYNSPLHF. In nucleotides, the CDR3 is TGTGCCAGTAACCTGCAGGGCTATAATTCACCCCTCCACTTT. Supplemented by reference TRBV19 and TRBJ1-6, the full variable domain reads DGGITQSPKYLFRKEGQNVTLSCEQNLNHDAMYWYRQDPGQGLRLIYYSQIVNDFQKGDIAEGYSVSREKKESFPLTVTSAQKNPTAFYLCASNLQGYNSPLHFGNGTRLTVT.

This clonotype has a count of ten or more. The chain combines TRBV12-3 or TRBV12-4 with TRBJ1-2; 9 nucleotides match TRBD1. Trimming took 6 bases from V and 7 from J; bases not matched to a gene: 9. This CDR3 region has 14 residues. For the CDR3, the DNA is TGTGCCAGCAGCCCGCCGGGACAGGGATTTGGCTACACCTTC. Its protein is CASSPPGQGFGYTF.

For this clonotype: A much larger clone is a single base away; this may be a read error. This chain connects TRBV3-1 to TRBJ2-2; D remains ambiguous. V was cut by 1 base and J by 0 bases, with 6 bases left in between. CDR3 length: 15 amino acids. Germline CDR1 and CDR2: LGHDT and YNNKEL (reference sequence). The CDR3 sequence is CASSQGITNTGELFF. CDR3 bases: TGTGCCAGCAGCCAAGGAATTACGAACACCGGGGAGCTGTTTTTT.

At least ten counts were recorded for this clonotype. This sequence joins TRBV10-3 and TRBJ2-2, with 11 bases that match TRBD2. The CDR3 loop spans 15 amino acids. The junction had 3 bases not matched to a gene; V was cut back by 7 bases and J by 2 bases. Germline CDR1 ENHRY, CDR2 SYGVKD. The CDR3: CAINRLAGNTGELFF. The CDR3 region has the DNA TGTGCCATCAACCGACTAGCGGGAAACACCGGGGAGCTGTTTTTT.

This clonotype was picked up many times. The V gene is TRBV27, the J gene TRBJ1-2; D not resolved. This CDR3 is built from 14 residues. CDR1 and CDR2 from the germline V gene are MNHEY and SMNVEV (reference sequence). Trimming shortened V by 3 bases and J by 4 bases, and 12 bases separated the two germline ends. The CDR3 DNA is TGTGCCAGCAGTTTGGTGAGAGACGGCTATGGCTACACCTTC. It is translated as CASSLVRDGYGYTF.

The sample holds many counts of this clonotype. The chain's CDR3 is CASKWDTSGGDTEAFF. In DNA, the CDR3 is TGCGCCAGCAAGTGGGACACGAGTGGTGGGGACACTGAAGCTTTCTTT. The chain carries TRBV5-1 and TRBJ1-1; TRBD1 is a possible D gene (6 bases). Germline-derived CDR1 and CDR2 are SGHRS and YFSETQ. The CDR3 is 16 residues long. V gave up 6 bases and J gave up 3 bases, with 21 bases separating them.

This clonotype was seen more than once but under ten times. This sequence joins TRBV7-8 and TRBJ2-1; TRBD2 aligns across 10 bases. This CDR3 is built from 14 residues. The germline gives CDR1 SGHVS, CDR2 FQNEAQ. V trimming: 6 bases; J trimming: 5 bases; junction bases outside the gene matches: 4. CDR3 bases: TGTGCCAGCAGGGTGCTAGCGGGAGACAATGAGCAGTTCTTC. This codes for CASRVLAGDNEQFF. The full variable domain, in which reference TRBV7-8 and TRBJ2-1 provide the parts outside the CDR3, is GAGVSQSPRYKVAKRGQDVALRCDPISGHVSLFWYQQALGQGPEFLTYFQNEAQLDKSGLPSDRFFAERPEGSVSTLKIQRTQQEDSAVYLCASRVLAGDNEQFFGPGTRLTVL.

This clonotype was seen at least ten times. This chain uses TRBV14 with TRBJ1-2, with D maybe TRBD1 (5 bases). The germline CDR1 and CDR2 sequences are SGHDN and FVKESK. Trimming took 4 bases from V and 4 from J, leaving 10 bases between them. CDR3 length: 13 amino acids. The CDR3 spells CASSPGRRYGYTF. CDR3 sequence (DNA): TGTGCCAGCAGCCCGGGACGGCGCTATGGCTACACCTTC. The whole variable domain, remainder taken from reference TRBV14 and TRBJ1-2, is EAGVTQFPSHSVIEKGQTVTLRCDPISGHDNLYWYRRVMGKEIKFLLHFVKESKQDESGMPNNRFLAERTGGTYSTLKVQPAELEDSGVYFCASSPGRRYGYTFGSGTRLTVV.

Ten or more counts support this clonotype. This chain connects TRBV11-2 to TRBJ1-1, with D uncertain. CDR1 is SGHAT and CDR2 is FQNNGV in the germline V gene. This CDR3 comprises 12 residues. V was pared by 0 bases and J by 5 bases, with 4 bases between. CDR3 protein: CASSLDHTEAFF. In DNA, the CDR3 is TGTGCCAGCAGCTTAGATCATACTGAAGCTTTCTTT.

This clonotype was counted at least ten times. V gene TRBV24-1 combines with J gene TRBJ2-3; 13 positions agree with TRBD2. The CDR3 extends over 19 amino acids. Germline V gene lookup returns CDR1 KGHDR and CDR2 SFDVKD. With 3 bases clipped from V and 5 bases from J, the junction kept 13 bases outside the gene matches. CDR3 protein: CATSDPIESGLAGLDTQYF. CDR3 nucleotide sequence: TGTGCCACCAGTGATCCCATCGAGTCGGGACTAGCGGGACTAGATACGCAGTATTTT.

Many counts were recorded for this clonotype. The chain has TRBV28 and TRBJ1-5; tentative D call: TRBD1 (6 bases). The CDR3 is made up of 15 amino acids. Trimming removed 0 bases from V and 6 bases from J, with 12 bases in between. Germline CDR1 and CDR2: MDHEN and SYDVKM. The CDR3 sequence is CASSLWARGFQPQHF. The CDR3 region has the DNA TGTGCCAGCAGTTTATGGGCCAGGGGATTTCAGCCCCAGCATTTT.

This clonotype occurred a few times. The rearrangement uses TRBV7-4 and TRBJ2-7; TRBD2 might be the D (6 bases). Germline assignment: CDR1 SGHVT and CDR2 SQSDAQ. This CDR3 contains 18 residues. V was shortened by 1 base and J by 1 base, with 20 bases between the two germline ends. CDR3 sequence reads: CASSLGPTWRGPSYEQYV. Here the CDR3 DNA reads TGTGCCAGCAGCTTAGGACCCACCTGGCGGGGTCCTTCCTACGAGCAGTACGTC.

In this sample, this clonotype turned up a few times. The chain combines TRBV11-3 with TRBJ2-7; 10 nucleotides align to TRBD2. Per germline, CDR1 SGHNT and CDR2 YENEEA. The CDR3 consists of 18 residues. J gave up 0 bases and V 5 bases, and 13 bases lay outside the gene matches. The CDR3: CASSQGLARISPSYEQYF. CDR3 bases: TGTGCCAGCAGCCAGGGACTAGCGCGAATATCCCCCTCCTACGAGCAGTACTTC.

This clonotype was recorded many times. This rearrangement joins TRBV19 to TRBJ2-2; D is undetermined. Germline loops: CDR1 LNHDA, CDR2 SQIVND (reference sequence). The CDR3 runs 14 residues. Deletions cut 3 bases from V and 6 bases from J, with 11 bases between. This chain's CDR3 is CASSITSAAGELFF. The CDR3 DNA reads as TGTGCCAGTAGTATTACCTCGGCGGCCGGGGAGCTGTTTTTT.

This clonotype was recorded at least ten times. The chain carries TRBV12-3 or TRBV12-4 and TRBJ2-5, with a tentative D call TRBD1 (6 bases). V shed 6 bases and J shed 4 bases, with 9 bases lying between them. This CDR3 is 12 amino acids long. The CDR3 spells CASRGASETQYF. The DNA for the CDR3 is TGTGCCAGCAGGGGGGCCTCAGAGACCCAGTACTTC.

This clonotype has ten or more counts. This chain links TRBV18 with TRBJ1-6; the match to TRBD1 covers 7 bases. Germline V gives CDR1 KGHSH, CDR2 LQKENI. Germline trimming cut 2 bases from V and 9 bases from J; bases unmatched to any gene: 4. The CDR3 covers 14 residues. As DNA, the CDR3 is TGTGCCAGCTCACCAGCCGAGGGGGCTTCACCCCTCCACTTT. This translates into CASSPAEGASPLHF.

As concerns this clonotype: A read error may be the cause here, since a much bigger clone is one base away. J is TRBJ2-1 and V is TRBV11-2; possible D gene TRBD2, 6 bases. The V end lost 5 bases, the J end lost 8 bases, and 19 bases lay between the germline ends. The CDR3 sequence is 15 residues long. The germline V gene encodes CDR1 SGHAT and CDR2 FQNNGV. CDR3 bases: TGTGCCAGCAGCCCCTACTCCCCCCCTAGCGATGAGCAGTTCTTC. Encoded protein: CASSPYSPPSDEQFF.

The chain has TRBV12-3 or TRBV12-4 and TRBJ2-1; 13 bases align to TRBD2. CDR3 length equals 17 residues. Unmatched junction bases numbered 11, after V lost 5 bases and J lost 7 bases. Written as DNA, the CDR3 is TGTGCCAGCAGTCCCCTTCTACTAGCGGGAGGGCTAAATGAGCAGTTCTTC. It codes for CASSPLLLAGGLNEQFF.

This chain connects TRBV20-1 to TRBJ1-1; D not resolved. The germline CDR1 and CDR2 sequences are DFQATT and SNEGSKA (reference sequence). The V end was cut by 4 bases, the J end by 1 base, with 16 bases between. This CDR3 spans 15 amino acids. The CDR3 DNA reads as TGCAGTGCTACTGCCGCAAACACAGAGAACACTGAAGCTTTCTTT. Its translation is CSATAANTENTEAFF.

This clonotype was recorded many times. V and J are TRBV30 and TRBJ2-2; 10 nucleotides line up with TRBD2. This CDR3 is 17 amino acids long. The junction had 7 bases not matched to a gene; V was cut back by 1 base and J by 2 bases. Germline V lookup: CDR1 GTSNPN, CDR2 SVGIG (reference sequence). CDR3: CAWSAQGLATNTGELFF. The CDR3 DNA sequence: TGTGCCTGGAGTGCCCAGGGACTAGCGACAAACACCGGGGAGCTGTTTTTT.